This T cell receptor beta chain came from a study of T cells in Graves' hyperthyroidism and ophthalmopathy (dated by TCRdb to between 2018 and 2021). Study-level background: Peripheral blood samples were taken at initial diagnosis, before any treatment was given. The approximately 100 discovery patients were divided at random into training and test sets in a 7:3 ratio. In several Graves' hyperthyroidism patients, the study also compared T-cell repertoires from thyroid tissue with T-cell repertoires from blood. After blood sampling, hyperthyroidism patients were treated with methimazole at a starting dose of 30 mg daily, and ophthalmopathy patients were treated with high-dose intravenous methylprednisolone. According to the paper, TCR Vbeta CDR3 sequencing was carried out on some 130 peripheral blood samples, which came from fewer than 50 ophthalmopathy, approximately 72 hyperthyroidism and around 17 progressor patients. A discovery cohort of around 100 patients, about 43 with Graves' ophthalmopathy and 57 with stable Graves' hyperthyroidism, was used to find distinguishing TCR V-J signatures. An independent validation cohort of about 19 hyperthyroidism patients and about 15 patients who later progressed to ophthalmopathy tested prospective prediction of ophthalmopathy.

This clonotype was found many times. Its target antigen remains unknown. It has no much larger one-base neighbor in the sample; base qualities were not kept. Hyperthyroidism patients were aged 18 to 65 years and newly diagnosed, with disease duration of less than 2 months. Exclusion was applied to patients with uncontrolled infections, other autoimmune diseases, pregnancy or lactation. Clinical symptoms, serum thyroxine and TRAb, thyroid ultrasound, and orbital computed tomography formed the basis for the diagnoses. For progressor patients, blood was drawn at the first diagnosis of hyperthyroidism, before any ophthalmopathy symptoms had appeared. PBMCs were separated from roughly 10 ml of fresh peripheral blood using Ficoll-Paque density gradient centrifugation. Progressor patients were first diagnosed with Graves' hyperthyroidism and then developed ophthalmopathy during follow-up. Total RNA was extracted with Trizol reagent, and quality was checked on an Agilent 2100 Bioanalyzer.

Study-wide findings and limitations: A model built on a 13 V-J signature distinguished ophthalmopathy from stable hyperthyroidism, reaching around 87% sensitivity and about 81% specificity in cross-validation and 80%/75% in testing. Most expanded thyroid clonotypes (frequency above 0.001) were also found in blood, which suggests that blood repertoires may mirror thyroid immune responses. Sample size was not statistically predetermined, and blinding of investigators to group allocation was not performed. In validation, the model predicted progression to ophthalmopathy with approximately 71% sensitivity and 72.22% specificity, a median of around 6.6 months before onset.

Sequences SGHTA (CDR1) and FQGNSA (CDR2) are obtained from the germline V gene. V is trimmed back by 5 bases and J by 2 bases, and the junction contains 9 bases that no gene match accounts for. The CDR3, cysteine through phenylalanine, is 16 amino acids long. The sequence is cut down to CDR3 DNA, 48 bases in frame from base 1. Amplification of TCR beta CDR3 regions was carried out from RNA transcripts. A first-round RT-PCR of the TCR CDR3 used the HTBI primer set with the Qiagen OneStep RT-PCR kit. Libraries were constructed in a second round of multiplex PCR, after which size selection and purification were performed. Libraries were sequenced paired-end with 100 bp reads on an Illumina HiSeq2000. In the authors' own workflow: Raw data were processed with SOAPnuke, discarding reads with adapters, uncalled bases, mean Phred below 15, or no exact constant-primer or identifier match. High-quality paired reads were merged with COPE v1.2.5, and unique nucleotide sequences were defined as clonotypes. Clonotypes were aligned to IMGT TRBV, TRBD and TRBJ reference segments using MiTCR v1.1. Only V-J combinations with frequency above 0.0001, covering 99% to 99.2% of repertoires, were analysed. The TCS score was defined as F50 (clonal expansion) divided by E x V (chaos), with BLOSUM62-based TCRdist calculated between CDR3 peptides within each V-J. Welch's t-statistics and random forest reduced some 510 V-J features to 10 to 15, which were used in a naive Bayes classifier (R e1071). Using fastp trimming at Q25 and MiXCR clonotype assembly, TCRdb reanalyzed the public sequencing data and kept in-frame beta chains. Duplicate CDR3 protein sequences are folded into a single record with the most common DNA and genes. The V and J calls follow TCRdb's processing rather than the paper's. The sample table lists about 290,000 distinct CDR3 sequences, about an eighth of them with a count of one. 6% to 8% of the sample comes from the top ten.

The TCR sequence derives from a woman aged 25 to 45 with Graves' hyperthyroidism that later progressed to Graves' ophthalmopathy. Sequencing used blood. Recombination joined TRBV7-2 with TRBJ2-1, with 7 bases matching TRBD1. The sequenced DNA is TGTGCCAGCAGCGCCGAACAGGGGATCGCCTACAATGAGCAGTTCTTC. Translation gives CASSAEQGIAYNEQFF.